What follows are 20 T cell receptor beta chains derived from one specimen sequenced in a study of T cell responses to AZD1222 COVID-19 vaccine. The assay was immunoSEQ multiplex PCR, and TCRdb's table has in-frame clones only and misses some. This table holds about 150,000 clones, approximately 91% found once. The specimen was peripheral blood, collected 28 days after the second AZD1222 dose. These receptors were taken from an adult who received the AZD1222 COVID-19 vaccine.

The chain carries TRBV3-1 (or the pseudogene TRBV3-2) and TRBJ2-1; the D is unclear. Between the trimmed V and J ends, which lost 4 bases and 9 bases, there was a span of 22 bases. The CDR3 is 16 amino acids. Germline CDR1 reads LGHDT; CDR2 reads YNNKEL (reference sequence). CDR3 in DNA: TGTGCCAGCAGCCCTTGGGGTTCCTCATTCCGCACTGAGCAGTTCTTC. Translated: CASSPWGSSFRTEQFF.

The chain couples TRBV4-1 to TRBJ2-3, with D perhaps being TRBD1 or TRBD2 (6 bases each). The CDR3 length is 16 residues. Germline lookup yields CDR1 MGHRA and CDR2 YSYEKL. The V end was cut by 5 bases, the J end by 6 bases, with 21 bases between. CDR3 amino acids: CASSRGAGAARDTQYF. The CDR3 bases are TGCGCCAGCAGCAGGGGGGCAGGGGCCGCCAGGGATACGCAGTATTTT.

This chain connects TRBV7-6 to TRBJ2-1; no clear D. The CDR3 loop spans 15 amino acids. Germline V gene data show CDR1 as SGHVS and CDR2 as FNYEAQ. V was shortened by 5 bases and J by 0 bases, with 11 bases between the two germline ends. CDR3 nucleotides: TGTGCCAGCAGCACCGACCAGAGCTCCTACAATGAGCAGTTCTTC. It is translated as CASSTDQSSYNEQFF. Supplemented by reference TRBV7-6 and TRBJ2-1, the full variable domain reads GAGVSQSPRYKVTKRGQDVALRCDPISGHVSLYWYRQALGQGPEFLTYFNYEAQQDKSGLPNDRFSAERPEGSISTLTIQRTEQRDSAMYRCASSTDQSSYNEQFFGPGTRLTVL.

The genes are TRBV4-1 and TRBJ2-2; no definite D call. V was clipped by 0 bases and J by 3 bases, with 5 bases between them. The CDR3 length is 14 residues. Germline lookup yields CDR1 MGHRA and CDR2 YSYEKL. The CDR3 loop is CASSQDRYTGELFF. DNA for the CDR3: TGCGCCAGCAGCCAAGATCGGTACACCGGGGAGCTGTTTTTT.

The CDR3 DNA is TGTGCCAGCAGTGAGATGACTAGCGGGGACGAGCAGTACTTC. Translating gives CASSEMTSGDEQYF. The chain uses TRBV2 and TRBJ2-7; TRBD2 matches at 11 bases. CDR3 length: 14 residues. V gave up 3 bases and J gave up 5 bases; unmatched junction bases: 3. Germline V gene data show CDR1 as SNHLY and CDR2 as FYNNEI.

This chain connects TRBV19 to TRBJ2-6, with TRBD1 as a possible D gene (5 bases). CDR1 is LNHDA and CDR2 is SQIVND in the germline V gene (reference sequence). V lost 3 bases to trimming and J lost 1 base, with 7 bases between them. The CDR3 is 15 amino acids. The CDR3 DNA is TGTGCCAGTAGTATTCAGGGATCTGGGGCCAACGTCCTGACTTTC. Protein sequence: CASSIQGSGANVLTF.

J is TRBJ1-1 and V is TRBV6-1; perhaps TRBD1 as D (5 bases). CDR1 MNHNS and CDR2 SASEGT come from the germline V gene. The length of the CDR3 is 16 residues. V lost 1 base and J 3 bases, leaving 15 bases between the germline ends. CDR3 coding DNA: TGTGCCAGCAGTGAAGTGGTGGGGCCCTGGGACACTGAAGCTTTCTTT. Protein product: CASSEVVGPWDTEAFF.

The chain couples TRBV11-2 to TRBJ1-6; D not certain. Looked up from germline, CDR1 is SGHAT and CDR2 is FQNNGV. Trimming left V 3 bases short and J 8 bases short, with 8 bases between. The CDR3 has 13 residues. CDR3 protein: CASSLNSYSPLHF. As DNA, the CDR3 is TGTGCCAGCAGCTTGAACAGCTATTCACCCCTCCACTTT.

CDR3 sequence: CASSYSTESPLPLLNTEAFF. As DNA, the CDR3 is TGTGCCAGCAGTTACTCGACCGAGTCACCCTTACCCCTCTTGAACACTGAAGCTTTCTTT. V gene TRBV6-2 or TRBV6-3 combines with J gene TRBJ1-1; the D is unclear. Trimming removed 0 bases at V and 0 bases at J, with 23 bases between. CDR1 and CDR2 from the germline V gene are MNHEY and SVGEGT. CDR3 size: 20 residues.

The V call is TRBV6-6, the J call TRBJ1-1, with 9 bases matching TRBD1. Germline CDR1 MNHNY, CDR2 SVGAGI (reference sequence). The junction had 7 bases not matched to a gene; V was cut back by 6 bases and J by 2 bases. CDR3 length: 15 residues. Here the CDR3 reads CASRDPGQGNTEAFF. In DNA, the CDR3 is TGTGCCAGCAGAGACCCGGGACAGGGTAACACTGAAGCTTTCTTT.

The genes are TRBV6-5 and TRBJ1-1; no clear D gene. CDR3 length equals 13 residues. The V end lost 2 bases, the J end lost 5 bases, and 9 bases lay between the germline ends. Germline V gene data show CDR1 as MNHEY and CDR2 as SVGAGI. As DNA, the CDR3 is TGTGCCAGCAGTTACGGGCTAACGACTGAAGCTTTCTTT. Residues: CASSYGLTTEAFF.

The V and J genes are TRBV5-1 and TRBJ1-1; possible D gene TRBD1, 5 bases. The CDR3 extends over 15 amino acids. Trimming took 8 bases from V and 2 from J, leaving 19 bases between them. CDR1 is SGHRS and CDR2 is YFSETQ in the germline V gene. CDR3 residues: CASNPNAGVNTEAFF. The CDR3 bases are TGCGCCAGTAACCCTAATGCGGGGGTAAACACTGAAGCTTTCTTT.

This clone was seen just once. This sequence joins TRBV6-5 and TRBJ2-7; 7 bases map to TRBD1. Per germline, CDR1 MNHEY and CDR2 SVGAGI. V lost 2 bases to trimming and J lost 2 bases; unmatched junction nucleotides: 6. This CDR3 comprises 15 residues. This chain's CDR3 is CASSYRTDRPYEQYF. The CDR3 nucleotides read TGTGCCAGCAGTTACAGGACGGACAGGCCCTACGAGCAGTACTTC.

A remark on this clone: This sample includes further DNA sequences coding for the same CDR3. The chain employs TRBV6-6 and TRBJ1-1, with D unresolved. Looked up from germline, CDR1 is MNHNY and CDR2 is SVGAGI (reference sequence). This CDR3 is 12 amino acids long. V gave up 0 bases and J gave up 4 bases, with 3 bases separating them. The CDR3 here is CASSYSSTEAFF. The DNA of the CDR3 is TGTGCCAGCAGTTACTCGAGCACTGAAGCTTTCTTT.

The chain is built from TRBV20-1 and TRBJ2-2; D is undetermined. The germline V gene has CDR1 DFQATT and CDR2 SNEGSKA (reference sequence). V lost 3 bases to trimming and J lost 5 bases, with 4 bases between them. The CDR3 sequence is 11 residues long. The CDR3 spells CSARYTGELFF. The CDR3, as DNA: TGCAGTGCTAGGTATACCGGGGAGCTGTTTTTT.

The count of this clone is one. The chain has TRBV6-2 or TRBV6-3 and TRBJ2-5, with unresolved D. Germline CDR1 reads MNHEY; CDR2 reads SVGEGT. This CDR3 contains 15 residues. Trimming shortened V by 5 bases and J by 0 bases, and 13 bases separated the two germline ends. CDR3 amino acids: CASSARRLHQETQYF. CDR3 sequence (DNA): TGTGCCAGCAGTGCCCGACGGCTACACCAAGAGACCCAGTACTTC.

Of note for this clone: Other DNA sequences in the same sample also yield this CDR3. CDR3 sequence reads: CASSLQYEQYF. The CDR3 DNA follows: TGTGCCAGCAGCCTGCAATACGAGCAGTACTTC. This chain connects TRBV3-1 (or the pseudogene TRBV3-2) to TRBJ2-7; D is unclear. Germline V gene sequence: CDR1 LGHDT, CDR2 YNNKEL (reference sequence). CDR3 length equals 11 residues. The V end was cut by 4 bases, the J end by 4 bases, with 5 bases between.

The rearrangement uses TRBV3-1 (or the pseudogene TRBV3-2) and TRBJ1-1; D might be TRBD1 (5 bases). Germline-derived CDR1 and CDR2 are LGHDT and YNNKEL (reference sequence). The V end lost 2 bases, the J end lost 4 bases, and 14 bases lay between the germline ends. This CDR3 comprises 15 residues. The CDR3 spells CASSQMGREGTEAFF. DNA for the CDR3: TGTGCCAGCAGCCAAATGGGACGGGAGGGCACTGAAGCTTTCTTT.

The V call is TRBV6-5, the J call TRBJ2-1, with D perhaps matching TRBD1 or TRBD2 (6 bases each). Looked up from germline, CDR1 is MNHEY and CDR2 is SVGAGI. Trimming took off 2 bases at V and 3 bases at J, with 11 bases between the two ends. The CDR3 runs to 15 residues. The CDR3 sequence: CASSYPRGDYNEQFF. As DNA, the CDR3 is TGTGCCAGCAGTTACCCTAGGGGGGACTACAATGAGCAGTTCTTC.

The V call is TRBV5-1, the J call TRBJ1-4; 10 nucleotides line up with TRBD1. The CDR3 extends over 16 amino acids. J lost 6 bases, V lost 1 base, and 6 bases had no gene match. Per germline, CDR1 SGHRS and CDR2 YFSETQ. The CDR3 is CASSLSSGTGDEKLFF. DNA for the CDR3: TGCGCCAGCAGCTTGTCTTCCGGGACAGGGGATGAAAAACTGTTTTTT.